This TCR beta chain was profiled in a study of CD8+ T cells in alopecia areata. Isolation of CD4+ and CD8+ T cells from PBMCs was achieved by sorting. The CDR3 is 15 amino acids. The ends were cut back, 2 bases at V and 1 base at J, with 12 bases in the middle. Germline V lookup: CDR1 SGHNT, CDR2 YYREEE (reference sequence). cDNA reverse transcribed from extracted RNA served as the sequencing template. Libraries were prepared by immunoSEQ multiplex PCR; TCRdb keeps only in-frame clonotypes and omits some of them. This table holds 100,000 to 120,000 clones, 59% found once. Study conclusions and caveats: Besides other cells, scalp samples also yield sequences of resident alphabeta T cells from normal skin. Lesional scalp, especially alopecia totalis/universalis, showed higher clonality than normal scalp. Researchers reported that TCR sharing among patients proved less clear than in mice, possibly HLA-linked.

With respect to this clone: What it recognizes is unknown.

The sequenced sample was CD8+ T cells sorted from blood. The clonotype was recovered from a human donor in good health. The rearrangement uses TRBV5-4 and TRBJ1-1; D possibly corresponds to TRBD1 (6 bases). The CDR3 DNA is TGTGCCAGCAGCTTTCTTCAGGGGCCGAACACTGAAGCTTTCTTT. Translating it yields CASSFLQGPNTEAFF.